A single sample gave rise to the 20 T cell receptor beta chains below, sequenced in a study of shared clonotypes between healthy human individuals. Using immunoSEQ multiplex PCR, the repertoire was profiled, and TCRdb retains in-frame clones only, with some absent. The sample holds 640,000 or so clones, 72% seen once. The sequenced sample consisted of memory CD4+ T cells sorted from blood. The subset: CD45RA-negative fraction. The receptor set was obtained from a woman in her 30s in good health.

This clone was found once. Other DNA sequences of this sample code for an identical CDR3. The chain links TRBV6-1 to TRBJ1-5; D ambiguous. Germline-derived CDR1 and CDR2 are MNHNS and SASEGT. Trimming pared 3 bases from V and 1 base from J, leaving 10 bases between. CDR3 length equals 15 residues. The CDR3 bases are TGTGCCAGCAGTGATGAGGGTTTAAGCAATCAGCCCCAGCATTTT. Protein sequence: CASSDEGLSNQPQHF.

The rearrangement uses TRBV4-1 and TRBJ2-1; 7 nucleotides agree with TRBD2. V lost 5 bases, J lost 7 bases, and 17 bases stayed unmatched. Germline CDR1 reads MGHRA; CDR2 reads YSYEKL. The CDR3 loop spans 17 amino acids. The CDR3 bases are TGCGCCAGCAGCTTACGAGTAGCGGGCGCGGGGGAAAATGAGCAGTTCTTC. Protein sequence: CASSLRVAGAGENEQFF.

The chain is built from TRBV5-1 and TRBJ2-7, with D uncertain. V was cut by 5 bases and J by 2 bases, with 11 bases left in between. This CDR3 spans 13 amino acids. Germline V lookup: CDR1 SGHRS, CDR2 YFSETQ. The CDR3 reads CASSGVRTYEQYF. The CDR3 nucleotides are TGCGCCAGCAGTGGGGTACGGACCTACGAGCAGTACTTC.

This clone was recorded many times. The genes are TRBV11-3 and TRBJ2-2, with D possibly being TRBD1 or TRBD2 (5 bases each). The V end was cut by 4 bases, the J end by 3 bases, with 9 bases between. This CDR3 region has 14 residues. Germline CDR1 SGHNT, CDR2 YENEEA. As DNA, the CDR3 is TGTGCCAGCAGCTCCCAGGGAGACACCGGGGAGCTGTTTTTT. Encoded protein: CASSSQGDTGELFF.

This clone was picked up one time. The rearrangement uses TRBV27 and TRBJ2-1, with 13 nucleotides matching TRBD2. Trimming cost V 5 bases and J 7 bases; bases outside gene matches: 5. This CDR3 spans 15 amino acids. The germline V gene encodes CDR1 MNHEY and CDR2 SMNVEV (reference sequence). The CDR3 DNA sequence: TGTGCCAGCAGTCAACTAGCGGGAGGGGTTAATGAGCAGTTCTTC. It encodes CASSQLAGGVNEQFF.

As to this clone: A read error may be the cause here, since a much bigger clone is one base away. This sequence joins TRBV28 and TRBJ1-3; D might be TRBD1 (5 bases). CDR1 and CDR2 from the germline V gene are MDHEN and SYDVKM. The CDR3 runs to 13 residues. V was cut by 3 bases and J by 3 bases, with 6 bases left in between. Here the CDR3 reads CASSFRVGNTIYF. For the CDR3, the DNA is TGTGCCAGCAGTTTCAGGGTTGGAAACACCATATATTTT.

The J gene is TRBJ2-3, the V gene TRBV27; D is perhaps TRBD1 (6 bases). Trimming left V 5 bases short and J 0 bases short, with 12 bases between. Germline values: CDR1 MNHEY, CDR2 SMNVEV (reference sequence). The CDR3 runs to 15 residues. CDR3 nucleotides: TGTGCCAGCAGTGACAGGTTTTCCAGCACAGATACGCAGTATTTT. This encodes CASSDRFSSTDTQYF.

The CDR3 region is CATFRARKAFF. The CDR3 nucleotides are TGTGCCACTTTCCGGGCCCGGAAAGCTTTCTTT. The J gene is TRBJ1-1, the V gene TRBV6-5; D unresolved. The V and J ends lost 10 bases and 9 bases respectively, with 15 bases between them. CDR3 length: 11 amino acids. The germline V gene encodes CDR1 MNHEY and CDR2 SVGAGI.

The genes are TRBV10-1 and TRBJ2-1; 7 bases are a match to TRBD1. V gave up 8 bases and J gave up 4 bases; unmatched junction bases: 2. Germline lookup yields CDR1 WNHNN and CDR2 SYGVQD (reference sequence). This CDR3 comprises 12 residues. CDR3 DNA sequence: TGCGCCAGCGGGGGACAGTACAATGAGCAGTTCTTC. It encodes CASGGQYNEQFF.

The gene calls are TRBV28 and TRBJ2-7; D is possibly TRBD2 (6 bases). Germline loops: CDR1 MDHEN, CDR2 SYDVKM. V was pared by 3 bases and J by 3 bases, with 9 bases between. The CDR3 covers 13 residues. The CDR3, as DNA: TGTGCCAGCAGTTTGGTGGAGGGCTACGAGCAGTACTTC. Translation gives CASSLVEGYEQYF.

The sample holds one count of this clone. CDR3 in amino acids: CASSSRNLNTEAFF. The CDR3 DNA is TGTGCCAGCAGTTCCCGCAACCTCAACACTGAAGCTTTCTTT. The rearrangement uses TRBV28 and TRBJ1-1; D call uncertain. Trimming shortened V by 4 bases and J by 2 bases, and 11 bases separated the two germline ends. CDR1 is MDHEN, CDR2 SYDVKM, per germline. CDR3 size: 14 residues.

The chain employs TRBV19 and TRBJ2-5, with 7 bases matching TRBD1. Germline V gene sequence: CDR1 LNHDA, CDR2 SQIVND (reference sequence). Losses at the gene ends were 1 base for V and 2 bases for J; bases not matched to a gene: 4. This CDR3 comprises 15 residues. The CDR3 nucleotides are TGTGCCAGTAGTATAGGACAGGGATTACAAGAGACCCAGTACTTC. This sequence encodes CASSIGQGLQETQYF.

This clone was picked up one time. The DNA of the CDR3 is TGTGCCAGCAGCTTAGTCCAGTCGAATCAGCCCCAGCATTTT. It translates to CASSLVQSNQPQHF. The chain couples TRBV7-2 to TRBJ1-5; no definite D call. The germline V and J ends were trimmed by 1 base and 4 bases, with 8 bases remaining between them. The germline gives CDR1 SGHTA, CDR2 FQGNSA. The CDR3 is made up of 14 amino acids. The whole variable domain, filled in from reference TRBV7-2 and TRBJ1-5, reads GAGVSQSPSNKVTEKGKDVELRCDPISGHTALYWYRQSLGQGLEFLIYFQGNSAPDKSGLPSDRFSAERTGGSVSTLTIQRTQQEDSAVYLCASSLVQSNQPQHFGDGTRLSIL.

V gene TRBV28 combines with J gene TRBJ2-1; 11 bases are a match to TRBD2. Germline V lookup: CDR1 MDHEN, CDR2 SYDVKM. The CDR3 covers 17 residues. V lost 4 bases to trimming and J lost 3 bases; unmatched junction nucleotides: 8. CDR3 residues: CASSSTSGNRIYNEQFF. The DNA for the CDR3 is TGTGCCAGCAGTTCGACTAGCGGGAACAGAATCTACAATGAGCAGTTCTTC.

The chain carries TRBV11-2 and TRBJ1-1; D is unclear. Trimming shortened V by 2 bases and J by 1 base, and 5 bases separated the two germline ends. This CDR3 contains 13 residues. Germline V CDR1 and CDR2: SGHAT, FQNNGV. The CDR3 coding sequence is TGTGCCAGCAGCTTACACCAGAACACTGAAGCTTTCTTT. This gives the protein CASSLHQNTEAFF.

This chain uses TRBV5-1 with TRBJ2-1; D is uncertain. In germline, CDR1 is SGHRS, CDR2 YFSETQ. This CDR3 spans 14 amino acids. The V end was cut by 6 bases, the J end by 8 bases, with 18 bases between. In DNA, the CDR3 is TGCGCCAGCAACCGTGATAGGGCAGTTCATGAGCAGTTCTTC. It specifies CASNRDRAVHEQFF.

This chain uses TRBV6-1 with TRBJ2-5; D uncertain. Between the trimmed V and J ends, which lost 2 bases and 3 bases, there was a span of 10 bases. The CDR3 extends over 14 amino acids. Germline V lookup: CDR1 MNHNS, CDR2 SASEGT. The CDR3 region is CASSEFVTEETQYF. The CDR3, as DNA: TGTGCCAGCAGTGAATTCGTAACCGAAGAGACCCAGTACTTC.

V gene TRBV19 combines with J gene TRBJ1-1, with D possibly matching TRBD1 (5 bases). V shed 7 bases and J shed 3 bases, with 12 bases lying between them. Germline values: CDR1 LNHDA, CDR2 SQIVND (reference sequence). The CDR3 extends over 13 amino acids. CDR3 amino acids: CASTVGGDTEAFF. In nucleotides, the CDR3 is TGTGCCAGTACGGTCGGGGGGGACACTGAAGCTTTCTTT.

Many counts were recorded for this clone. The chain has TRBV19 and TRBJ2-3, with TRBD1 matching 8 bases. In germline, CDR1 is LNHDA, CDR2 SQIVND (reference sequence). The CDR3 has 15 amino acids. Germline trimming cut 4 bases from V and 2 bases from J; bases unmatched to any gene: 5. CDR3 nucleotides: TGTGCCAGTAGTACGCCGGGACAGGTCACAGATACGCAGTATTTT. It codes for CASSTPGQVTDTQYF.

In this sample, this clone turned up once. The chain links TRBV7-6 to TRBJ2-3; 8 bases line up with TRBD2. V dropped 4 bases and J dropped 5; count of bases not matched to a gene: 14. Germline CDR1 reads SGHVS; CDR2 reads FNYEAQ. CDR3 length: 17 residues. The CDR3 loop reads CASSSPYSGSGRDTQYF. In DNA form, the CDR3 reads TGTGCCAGCAGCTCACCTTACAGCGGGAGCGGTAGAGATACGCAGTATTTT.